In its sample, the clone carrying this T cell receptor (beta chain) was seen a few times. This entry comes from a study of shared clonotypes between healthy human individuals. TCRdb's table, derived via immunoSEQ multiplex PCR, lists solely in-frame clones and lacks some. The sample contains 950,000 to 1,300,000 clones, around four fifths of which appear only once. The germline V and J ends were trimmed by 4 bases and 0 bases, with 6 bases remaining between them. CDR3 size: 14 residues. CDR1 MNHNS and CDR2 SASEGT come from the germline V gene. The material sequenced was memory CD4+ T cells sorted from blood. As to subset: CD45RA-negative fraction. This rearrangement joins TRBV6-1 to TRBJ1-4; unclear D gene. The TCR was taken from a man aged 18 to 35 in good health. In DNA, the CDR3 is TGTGCCAGCAGTGTTACCGCAACTAATGAAAAACTGTTTTTT. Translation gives CASSVTATNEKLFF.